The entry below gives a single T cell receptor beta chain sequence along with its context. There is no known antigen for this receptor. No per-base quality is available; no much larger clone lies one base away. TCRbeta CDR3 regions were amplified from genomic DNA using the immunoSEQ Assay, a bias-controlled multiplex PCR. As for the original processing: Nucleated cell counts per sample were estimated from amplification of reference gene primers within the assay. To quantify the absolute abundance of each unique TCRbeta CDR3 rearrangement, sequence reads were collapsed and filtered. For each sample, productive Simpson clonality was calculated as the square root of Simpson's diversity index across productive rearrangements. This is the immuneACCESS table as TCRdb keeps it, with only in-frame sequences that have V and J called. A part of the clones is gone; compared with another copy, unresolved V genes explain less than half, and the rest is unexplained. That table is the source of V, J and clone size, and D and trimming were worked out from the DNA. Across this sample there are around 320,000 clones, with roughly 87% seen only once. The ten largest clones take up more than 2% of the sample.

The collaborating institutions used their own protocols to collect whole blood in K2EDTA tubes. For TCRbeta analysis, collaborators shipped samples in one of three forms: frozen whole blood, isolated PBMCs, or DNA extracted from either of those sample types. These data are taken from a study of blood T cell repertoires in COVID-19 (dated by TCRdb to 2018 to 2020). For the wider study: Samples covering the acute and convalescent phases of COVID-19 were provided by collaborators in the United States, Italy and Spain. The prospective study material was composed of cDNA or gDNA derived from T cells, B-cell-depleted T cells, or PBMCs. Deeply sampled blood TCRbeta repertoires from subjects exposed to, actively infected with, or recovered from COVID-19 were included in the dataset. The repertoires were released in a freely available public database intended as a resource for research on the immune response to SARS-CoV-2. Samples came from the ongoing ImmuneRACE study (first 160 participants) plus 1,254 subjects from 6 global collaborators. The sample metadata nearly always contained a de-identified subject ID, COVID-19 status, age in years and sex. Where available, HLA class I and class II types were obtained from metadata supplied by the sample provider rather than from assay-based typing. Results the study describes overall, beyond this receptor: The amount of clinical and demographic metadata varied by source and participant and was provided uncurated.

The sequence was obtained from a man between 18 and 29 years old with active or convalescent COVID-19. Sequencing used peripheral blood.

The nucleotide sequence is TGTGCCAGCAGTTTTGGGGCAGGGTTAGGCTACACCTTC. The encoded protein is CASSFGAGLGYTF. The rearranged segments are TRBV12-3 or TRBV12-4 and TRBJ1-2, with TRBD1 tentatively as D gene (5 bases match). V lost 3 bases and J lost 8 bases; the stretch between them is 13 bases long. From its cysteine to its phenylalanine, the CDR3 spans 13 amino acids. Only CDR3 DNA remains: 39 bases, in frame from the first base.